This is a list of T cell receptor beta chains from one sample in a study of metastatic and nonmetastatic thyroid tumors. TCRdb reanalyzed the PCR reads via MiXCR. The sample includes roughly 72,000 clones, around 18% of them seen just once. The material sequenced was blood. All receptors come from a female donor with papillary thyroid cancer or a benign thyroid nodule (not recorded which). Some clones in this sample may be carry-over from other donors' samples. CDR3s include the opening cysteine and the closing phenylalanine or tryptophan. The D gene is left open where the match is weak. Rows give clone size only sometimes, using once, few, many, or a class for an expanded clone.

V gene	clone size	J gene	D gene	CDR3 DNA	CDR3 protein
TRBV6-1	many	TRBJ2-1	TRBD2	TGTGCCAGCAGCAAGGGACTAGCGGTCTACAATGAGCAGTTCTTC	CASSKGLAVYNEQFF
TRBV25-1	few	TRBJ2-7	TRBD2	TGTGCCAGCAGCCCCGATTCCCGGACGTCGGGACTAGCGCCCTACGAGCAGTACTTC	CASSPDSRTSGLAPYEQYF
TRBV5-1	many	TRBJ2-3	TRBD2	TGCGCCAGCAGCTTAGGGACTAGCGGGATCAGCACAGATACGCAGTATTTT	CASSLGTSGISTDTQYF
TRBV3-1	many	TRBJ2-1	-	TGTGCCAGCACCCTGGGCCGGACAAGGGTTAGTAATGAGCAGTTCTTC	CASTLGRTRVSNEQFF
TRBV28	many	TRBJ2-7	TRBD1	TGTGCCAGCAGACGACAGGGAATCTCCTACGAGCAGTACTTC	CASRRQGISYEQYF
TRBV7-2	-	TRBJ1-1	-	TGTGCCAGCAGCCCACAGGGATTCACTGAAGCTTTCTTT	CASSPQGFTEAFF
TRBV5-1	-	TRBJ2-7	-	TGCGCCAGCAGCTTGTCGGACAGCGGATTCCTCGAGCAGTACTTC	CASSLSDSGFLEQYF
TRBV6-1	-	TRBJ2-3	-	TGTGCCAGCAGTAACCGGAGGGATGCGCAGTATTTT	CASSNRRDAQYF
TRBV7-9	-	TRBJ1-2	TRBD1	TGTGCCAGCAGCACATCGACAGGGGACGCGGGCTACACCTTC	CASSTSTGDAGYTF
TRBV11-2	many	TRBJ2-2	TRBD2	TGTGCCAGCAGCTTTCCATCGCCGGGACTAGCGGGAGTAACCGGGGAGCTGTTTTTT	CASSFPSPGLAGVTGELFF
TRBV6-1	few	TRBJ1-1	-	TGTGCCAGCGGGTGGACCCAACCGATCACTGAAACCTTCTTT	CASGWTQPITETFF
TRBV5-1	many	TRBJ2-7	-	TGCGCCAGCAGCGCGGGGACCTTCGGGGCTTCCTACGAGCAGTACTTC	CASSAGTFGASYEQYF
TRBV4-1	many	TRBJ1-1	-	TGCGCCAGCAGCCAGGTGACAAACCATCATGAAGCTTTCTTT	CASSQVTNHHEAFF
TRBV6-5	-	TRBJ2-7	-	TGTGCCAGCAGTTACCTTATACCTTTAGGAGGGTCCGAGCAGTACTTC	CASSYLIPLGGSEQYF
TRBV6-7	few	TRBJ2-7	-	TGTGCCAGCAGTTACTCGGGCATCCGCTCCTACGAGCAGTACTTC	CASSYSGIRSYEQYF
TRBV12-3/TRBV12-4	medium-sized	TRBJ1-5	-	TGTGCCAGCAGTGAGAGGGTGAGTCAGCCCCAGCATTTT	CASSERVSQPQHF
TRBV6-1	many	TRBJ2-1	-	TGTGCCAGCAGTCCCGCGGGGAAAGGAGCCGACGAGCAGTTCTTC	CASSPAGKGADEQFF
TRBV7-9	many	TRBJ2-3	TRBD2	TGTGCCAGCAGCTCCGGCCTAATAGCGGGACACACAGATACGCAGTATTTT	CASSSGLIAGHTDTQYF
TRBV6-4	many	TRBJ2-3	-	TGTGCCAGCAGCGCCACAGATACGCAGTATTTT	CASSATDTQYF
TRBV7-6	many	TRBJ1-2	TRBD1	TGTGCCAGCAGCCCCGCAGACAGGGTAGGATATGGCTACACCTTC	CASSPADRVGYGYTF
TRBV20-1	-	TRBJ1-2	-	TGCAGTGCTAGAGAAGGGGTGGAGGTCTATGGCTACACCTTC	CSAREGVEVYGYTF
TRBV28	many	TRBJ2-7	TRBD1	TGTGCCAGCAGTCCAATCCGGGACAGGGATTCCGAGCAGTACTTC	CASSPIRDRDSEQYF
TRBV6-1	many	TRBJ1-2	TRBD1	TGTGCCAGCAGTTCTGGACAGGCTCGAGGCTACACCTTC	CASSSGQARGYTF
TRBV20-1	few	TRBJ1-5	-	TGCAGTGCTCGAAGTCAAAATCAGCCCCAGCATTTT	CSARSQNQPQHF
TRBV29-1	many	TRBJ1-1	TRBD1	TGCAGCGTGCGACAGGGGGTGGGGGGGAACACTGAAGCTTTCTTT	CSVRQGVGGNTEAFF
TRBV2	many	TRBJ2-7	TRBD2	TGTGCCAGCAGGAAGGCCTCCATACTAGCGGGAGAGCTCGGGAAGGTCGAGCAGTACTTC	CASRKASILAGELGKVEQYF
TRBV4-1	many	TRBJ1-1	TRBD1	TGCGCCAGCACCCAGGGGGTGCGGACTGAAGCTTTCTTT	CASTQGVRTEAFF
TRBV9	many	TRBJ2-7	TRBD1	TGTGCCAGCAGCGTGGGGACAGGGGGCCCCAACGAGCAGTACTTC	CASSVGTGGPNEQYF
TRBV4-1	many	TRBJ1-6	-	TGCGCCAGCAGCCAAGATACAGGGTATTCACCCCTCCACTTT	CASSQDTGYSPLHF
TRBV6-1	few	TRBJ2-2	TRBD1	TGTGCCACCAACGGCGGGACAGGCTGGACCGGGGAGCTGTTTTTT	CATNGGTGWTGELFF
TRBV19	many	TRBJ1-5	-	TGTGCCAGTAGTACCCCACTGCGGAATCAGCCCCAGCATTTT	CASSTPLRNQPQHF
TRBV6-2/TRBV6-3	-	TRBJ2-7	TRBD2	TGTGCCAGCAGTTACCCCGGGACTAGCGGATACGAGCAGTACTTC	CASSYPGTSGYEQYF
TRBV28	few	TRBJ1-2	-	TGTGCCAGCAGTTTAGGAGGGACCGGCTATGGCTACACCTTC	CASSLGGTGYGYTF
TRBV24-1	many	TRBJ1-5	-	TGTGCCACCAGTGTGGGGTTACGTCAGCCCCAGCATTTT	CATSVGLRQPQHF
TRBV9	many	TRBJ1-3	-	TGTGCCAGCAGATCCTCTGGAAACACCATATATTTT	CASRSSGNTIYF
TRBV19	many	TRBJ2-7	TRBD2	TGTGCCAGTAGTATCACTAGCGGGGATACCTACGAGCAGTACTTC	CASSITSGDTYEQYF
TRBV7-9	-	TRBJ2-2	-	TGTGCCAGCAGCCAAGAGTGTACCGGGGAGCTGTTTTTC	CASSQECTGELFF
TRBV30	many	TRBJ1-5	-	TGTGCCTGGAGTACGAATAGCAATCAGCCCCAGCATTTT	CAWSTNSNQPQHF
TRBV19	-	TRBJ2-5	-	TGTGCCAGTAGGTCTATGGGGGCCGTGCAAGAGACCCAGTACTTC	CASRSMGAVQETQYF
TRBV7-7	many	TRBJ1-3	TRBD1	TGTGCTAGCAGCACAGGGGCTGGAAACACCATATATTTT	CASSTGAGNTIYF
TRBV7-8	-	TRBJ2-2	-	TGTGCCAGCAGCTTAGCCCGGGGCGAGAACACCGGGGAGCTGTTTTTT	CASSLARGENTGELFF
TRBV7-9	many	TRBJ2-7	-	TGTGCCAGCAGCTTAGGGGCGTCCGAGCAGTACTTC	CASSLGASEQYF
TRBV28	-	TRBJ2-7	TRBD2	TGTGCCAGCAGAAGCGGGACTAGCGGTACCTACGAGCAGTACTTC	CASRSGTSGTYEQYF
TRBV5-6	many	TRBJ1-6	TRBD1	TGTGCCAGCAGCAGGGCCCACAGGGGTTCACCCCTCCACTTT	CASSRAHRGSPLHF
TRBV12-3/TRBV12-4	few	TRBJ2-2	-	TGTGCCAGCAGTTTATTTAGCGGGGAGCTGTTTTTT	CASSLFSGELFF
TRBV5-1	-	TRBJ2-3	TRBD2	TGCGCCAGCAGGCCAGTTAGCGGGAGCCGCACAGATACGCAGTATTTT	CASRPVSGSRTDTQYF
TRBV10-1	many	TRBJ2-3	TRBD1	TGCGCCACAATAGGGGGCCACTATGGGTTCACAGATACGCAGTATTTT	CATIGGHYGFTDTQYF
TRBV7-2	many	TRBJ1-5	-	TGTGCCAGCAGCTTATACGGTTGGACTAATCAGCCCCAGCATTTT	CASSLYGWTNQPQHF
TRBV12-3/TRBV12-4	many	TRBJ2-3	TRBD1	TGTGCCAGCAGTTTAGAGGGACAGAACACAGATACGCAGTATTTT	CASSLEGQNTDTQYF
TRBV9	many	TRBJ2-1	-	TGTGCCAGCAGCATGACGCCCAATGAGCAGTTCTTC	CASSMTPNEQFF
TRBV9	many	TRBJ2-7	-	TGTGCCAGCAGCGTAGGCTGGGCCTCCTACGAGCAGTACTTC	CASSVGWASYEQYF
TRBV6-1	many	TRBJ1-6	TRBD1	TGTGCCAGCAGTATTCAGGGGGTGTTTTCACCCCTCCACTTT	CASSIQGVFSPLHF
TRBV11-2	many	TRBJ2-1	-	TGTGCCAGCAGCGGAGGGACTTACTACAATGAGCAGTTCTTC	CASSGGTYYNEQFF
TRBV2	many	TRBJ2-5	-	TGTGCCAGCAATGGAGGGGAGACCCAGTACTTC	CASNGGETQYF
TRBV6-1	-	TRBJ1-1	-	TGTGCCAGCACGCCGGACAGAAACACTGAAGCTTTCTTT	CASTPDRNTEAFF